This T cell receptor beta chain is drawn from a study of CD8 T cells in Susac syndrome. This clonotype was detected once. Roughly 0.45 to 1 ug RNA was reverse transcribed with random hexamers. MiXCR, run by TCRdb on the immunoSEQ multiplex PCR reads, gives a single entry per CDR3 protein. The sample yields 300,000 or so distinct CDR3 sequences, about 90% seen once. Germline V gene lookup returns CDR1 GTSNPN and CDR2 SVGIG (reference sequence). There are 13 residues in the CDR3. Trimming took 0 bases from V and 6 from J, leaving 11 bases between them. The clonotype originates from a human donor with multiple sclerosis. The chain employs TRBV30 and TRBJ1-2; a possible D gene is TRBD1 (5 bases). Sequenced sample: CD4+ T cells from PBMCs. The CDR3 coding sequence is TGTGCCTGGAGTGTATCAGGGAGGAATGGCTACACCTTC. Protein product: CAWSVSGRNGYTF.